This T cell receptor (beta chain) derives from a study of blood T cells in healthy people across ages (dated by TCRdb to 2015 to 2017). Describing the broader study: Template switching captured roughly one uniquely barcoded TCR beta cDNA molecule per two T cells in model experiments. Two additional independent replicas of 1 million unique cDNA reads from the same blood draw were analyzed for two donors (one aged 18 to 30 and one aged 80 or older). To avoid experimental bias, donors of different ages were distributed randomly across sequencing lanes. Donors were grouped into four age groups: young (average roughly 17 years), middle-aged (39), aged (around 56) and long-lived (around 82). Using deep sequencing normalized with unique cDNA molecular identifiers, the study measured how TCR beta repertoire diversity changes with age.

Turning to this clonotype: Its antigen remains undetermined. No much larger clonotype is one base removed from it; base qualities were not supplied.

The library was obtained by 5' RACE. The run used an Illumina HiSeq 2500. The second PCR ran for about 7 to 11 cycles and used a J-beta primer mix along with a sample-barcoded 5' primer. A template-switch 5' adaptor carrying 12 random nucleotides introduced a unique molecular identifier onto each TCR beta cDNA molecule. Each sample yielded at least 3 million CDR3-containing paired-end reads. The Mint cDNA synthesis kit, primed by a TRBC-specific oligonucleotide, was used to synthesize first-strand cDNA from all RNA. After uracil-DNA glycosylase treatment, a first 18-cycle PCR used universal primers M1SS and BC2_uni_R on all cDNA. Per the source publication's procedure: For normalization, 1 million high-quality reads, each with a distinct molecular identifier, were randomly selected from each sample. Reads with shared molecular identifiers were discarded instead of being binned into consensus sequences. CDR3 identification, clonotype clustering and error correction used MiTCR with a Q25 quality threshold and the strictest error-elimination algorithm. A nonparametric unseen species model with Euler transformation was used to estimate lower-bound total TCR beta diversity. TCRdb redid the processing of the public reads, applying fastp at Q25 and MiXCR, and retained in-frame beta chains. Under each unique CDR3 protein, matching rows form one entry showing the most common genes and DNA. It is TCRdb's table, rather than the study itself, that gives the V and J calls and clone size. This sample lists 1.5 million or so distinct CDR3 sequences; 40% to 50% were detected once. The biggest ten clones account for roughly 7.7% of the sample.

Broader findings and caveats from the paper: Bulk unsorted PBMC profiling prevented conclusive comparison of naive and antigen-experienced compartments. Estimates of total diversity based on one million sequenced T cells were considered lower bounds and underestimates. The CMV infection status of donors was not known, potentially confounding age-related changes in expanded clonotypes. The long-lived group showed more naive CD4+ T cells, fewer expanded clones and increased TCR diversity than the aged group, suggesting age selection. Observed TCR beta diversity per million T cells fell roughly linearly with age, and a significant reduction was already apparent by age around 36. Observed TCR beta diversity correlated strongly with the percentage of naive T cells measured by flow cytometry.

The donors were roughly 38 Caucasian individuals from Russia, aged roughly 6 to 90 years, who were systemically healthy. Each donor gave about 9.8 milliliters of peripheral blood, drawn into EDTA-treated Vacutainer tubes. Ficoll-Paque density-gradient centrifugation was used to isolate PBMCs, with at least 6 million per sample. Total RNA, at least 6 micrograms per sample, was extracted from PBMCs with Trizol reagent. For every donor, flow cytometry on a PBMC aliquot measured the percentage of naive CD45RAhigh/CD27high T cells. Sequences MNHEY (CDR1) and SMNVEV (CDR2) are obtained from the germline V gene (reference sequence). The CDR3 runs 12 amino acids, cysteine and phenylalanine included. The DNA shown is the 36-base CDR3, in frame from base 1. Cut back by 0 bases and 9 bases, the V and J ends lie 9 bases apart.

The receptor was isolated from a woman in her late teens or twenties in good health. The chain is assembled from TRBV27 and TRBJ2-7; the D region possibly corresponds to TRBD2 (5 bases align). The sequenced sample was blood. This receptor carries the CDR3 CASSLSGSAQYF. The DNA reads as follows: TGTGCCAGCAGTTTATCGGGGAGCGCGCAGTACTTC.